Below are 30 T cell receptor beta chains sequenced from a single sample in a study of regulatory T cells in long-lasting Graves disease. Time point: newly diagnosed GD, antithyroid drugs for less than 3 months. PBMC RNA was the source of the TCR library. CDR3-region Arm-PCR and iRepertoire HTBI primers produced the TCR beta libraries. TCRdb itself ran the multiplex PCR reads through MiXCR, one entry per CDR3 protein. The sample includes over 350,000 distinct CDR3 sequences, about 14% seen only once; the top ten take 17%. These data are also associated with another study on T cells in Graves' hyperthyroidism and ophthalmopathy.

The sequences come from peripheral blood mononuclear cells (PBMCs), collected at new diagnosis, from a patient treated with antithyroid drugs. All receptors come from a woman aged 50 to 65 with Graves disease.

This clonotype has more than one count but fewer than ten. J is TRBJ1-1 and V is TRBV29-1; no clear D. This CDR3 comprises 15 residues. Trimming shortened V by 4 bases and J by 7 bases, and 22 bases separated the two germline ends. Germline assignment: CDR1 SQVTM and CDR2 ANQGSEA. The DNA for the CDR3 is TGCAGCGTTGCTACCATTTTTGGCAGAAACTTTGAAGCTTTCTTT. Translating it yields CSVATIFGRNFEAFF.

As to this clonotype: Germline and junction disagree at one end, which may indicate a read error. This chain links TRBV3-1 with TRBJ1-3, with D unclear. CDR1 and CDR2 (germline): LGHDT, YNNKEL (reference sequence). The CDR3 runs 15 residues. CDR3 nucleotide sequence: TGTGCCAGCAGCCAAGATAATACAGCTGGAAAGACCATATATTTT. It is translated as CASSQDNTAGKTIYF.

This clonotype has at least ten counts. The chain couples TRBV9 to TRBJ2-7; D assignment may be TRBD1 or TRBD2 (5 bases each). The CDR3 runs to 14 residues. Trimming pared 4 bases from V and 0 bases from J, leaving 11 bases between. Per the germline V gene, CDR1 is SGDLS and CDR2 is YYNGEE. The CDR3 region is CASSSRDPSYEQYF. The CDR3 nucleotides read TGTGCCAGCAGCTCCCGGGACCCCTCCTACGAGCAGTACTTC.

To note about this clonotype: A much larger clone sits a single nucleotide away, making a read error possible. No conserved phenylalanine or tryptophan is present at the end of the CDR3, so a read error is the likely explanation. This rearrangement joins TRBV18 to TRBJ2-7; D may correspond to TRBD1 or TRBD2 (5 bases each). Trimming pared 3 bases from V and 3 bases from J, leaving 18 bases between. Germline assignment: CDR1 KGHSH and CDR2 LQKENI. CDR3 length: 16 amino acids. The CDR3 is CASSPRQGTGFYEQYL. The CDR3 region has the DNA TGTGCCAGCTCACCGCGGCAGGGAACGGGATTCTACGAGCAGTACCTC.

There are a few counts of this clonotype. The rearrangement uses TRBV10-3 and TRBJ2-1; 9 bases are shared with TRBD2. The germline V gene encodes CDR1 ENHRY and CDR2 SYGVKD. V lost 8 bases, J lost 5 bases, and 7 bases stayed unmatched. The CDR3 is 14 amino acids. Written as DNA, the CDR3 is TGTGCCATCGGAACTAGCGGGTGGAACAATGAGCAGTTCTTC. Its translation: CAIGTSGWNNEQFF.

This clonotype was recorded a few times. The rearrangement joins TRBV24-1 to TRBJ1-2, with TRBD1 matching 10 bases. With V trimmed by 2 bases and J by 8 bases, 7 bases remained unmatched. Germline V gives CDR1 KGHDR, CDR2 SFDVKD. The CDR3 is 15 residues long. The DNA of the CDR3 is TGTGCCACCAGTGATTCCGGGACAGGGGCTGGAGGCTACACCTTC. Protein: CATSDSGTGAGGYTF.

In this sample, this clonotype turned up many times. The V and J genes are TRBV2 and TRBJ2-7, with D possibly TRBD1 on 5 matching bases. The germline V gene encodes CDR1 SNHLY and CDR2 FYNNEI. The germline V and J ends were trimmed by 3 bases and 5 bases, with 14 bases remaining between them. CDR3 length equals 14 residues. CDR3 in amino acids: CASSDVKGYHEQYF. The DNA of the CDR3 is TGTGCCAGCAGTGATGTCAAGGGGTACCACGAGCAGTACTTC.

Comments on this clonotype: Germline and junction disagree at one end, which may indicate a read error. For the CDR3, the DNA is TGTGCCAGCAGCGTCGACAACATTGAAGCTTTCTTT. Protein sequence: CASSVDNIEAFF. The genes are TRBV9 and TRBJ1-1; D is unresolved. CDR3 length: 12 residues. Looked up from germline, CDR1 is SGDLS and CDR2 is YYNGEE.

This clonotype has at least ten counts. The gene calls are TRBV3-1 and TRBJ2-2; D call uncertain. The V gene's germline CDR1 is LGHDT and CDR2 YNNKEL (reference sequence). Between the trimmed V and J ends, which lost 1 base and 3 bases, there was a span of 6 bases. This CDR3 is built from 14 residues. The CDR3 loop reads CASSQGIDTGELFF. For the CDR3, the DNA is TGTGCCAGCAGCCAAGGCATTGACACCGGGGAGCTGTTTTTT.

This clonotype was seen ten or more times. CDR3 sequence (DNA): TGTGCCAGCTCACCAGCCGGGGGGCGAACGTCAGAGACCCAGTACTTC. This gives the protein CASSPAGGRTSETQYF. V usage is TRBV18 and J usage is TRBJ2-5; possible D gene TRBD2, 7 bases. Germline V lookup: CDR1 KGHSH, CDR2 LQKENI. The CDR3 consists of 16 residues. Deletions cut 2 bases from V and 4 bases from J, with 17 bases between.

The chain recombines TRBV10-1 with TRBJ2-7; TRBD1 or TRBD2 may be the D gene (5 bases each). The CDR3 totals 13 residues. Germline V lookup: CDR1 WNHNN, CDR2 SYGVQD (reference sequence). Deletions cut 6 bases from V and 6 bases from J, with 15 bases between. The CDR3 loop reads CASSPGTAGEQYF. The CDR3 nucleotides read TGCGCCAGCAGCCCAGGGACCGCCGGCGAGCAGTACTTC.

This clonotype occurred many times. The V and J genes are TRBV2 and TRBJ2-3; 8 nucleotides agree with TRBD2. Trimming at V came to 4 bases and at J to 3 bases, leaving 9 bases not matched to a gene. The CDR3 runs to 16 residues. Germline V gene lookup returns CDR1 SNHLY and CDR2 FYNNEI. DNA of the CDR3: TGTGCCAGCAGTGGAGGCGGCGGGAGGAGGACAGATACGCAGTATTTT. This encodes CASSGGGGRRTDTQYF.

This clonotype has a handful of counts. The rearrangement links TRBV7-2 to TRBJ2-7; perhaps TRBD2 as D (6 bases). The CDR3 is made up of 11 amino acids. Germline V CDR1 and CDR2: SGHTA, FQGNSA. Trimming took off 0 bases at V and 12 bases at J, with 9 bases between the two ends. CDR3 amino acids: CASSLAGRRYF. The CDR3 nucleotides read TGTGCCAGCAGCTTAGCAGGGAGGCGGTACTTC.

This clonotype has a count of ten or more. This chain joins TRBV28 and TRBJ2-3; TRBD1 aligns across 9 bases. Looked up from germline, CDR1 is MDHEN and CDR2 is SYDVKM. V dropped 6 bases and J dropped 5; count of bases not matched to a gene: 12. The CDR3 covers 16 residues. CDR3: CASRDTPGQGKDTQYF. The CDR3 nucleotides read TGTGCCAGCAGAGATACTCCGGGACAGGGAAAAGATACGCAGTATTTT.

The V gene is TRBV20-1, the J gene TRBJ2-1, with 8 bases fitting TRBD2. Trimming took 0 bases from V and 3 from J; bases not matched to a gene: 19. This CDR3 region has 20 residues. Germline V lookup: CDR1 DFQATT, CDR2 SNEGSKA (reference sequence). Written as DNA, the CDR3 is TGCAGTGCTAGAGACCTATCGGGACTAGTTGTGGGGAGATACTACAATGAGCAGTTCTTC. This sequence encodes CSARDLSGLVVGRYYNEQFF.

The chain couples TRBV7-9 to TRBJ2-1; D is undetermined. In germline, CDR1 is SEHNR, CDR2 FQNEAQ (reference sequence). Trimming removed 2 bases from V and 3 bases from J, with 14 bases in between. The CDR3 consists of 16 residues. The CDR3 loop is CASSLRRPRNYNEQFF. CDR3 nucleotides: TGTGCCAGCAGCTTAAGGCGCCCCAGGAACTACAATGAGCAGTTCTTC. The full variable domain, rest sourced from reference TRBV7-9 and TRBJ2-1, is DTGVSQNPRHKITKRGQNVTFRCDPISEHNRLYWYRQTLGQGPEFLTYFQNEAQLEKSRLLSDRFSAERPKGSFSTLEIQRTEQGDSAMYLCASSLRRPRNYNEQFFGPGTRLTVL.

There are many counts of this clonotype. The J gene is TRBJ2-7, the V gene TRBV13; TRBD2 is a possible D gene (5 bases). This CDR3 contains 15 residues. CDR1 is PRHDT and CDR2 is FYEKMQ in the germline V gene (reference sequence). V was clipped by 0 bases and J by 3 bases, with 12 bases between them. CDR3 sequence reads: CASSLGWQSGYEQYF. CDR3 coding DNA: TGTGCCAGCAGCTTAGGTTGGCAGAGCGGCTACGAGCAGTACTTC.

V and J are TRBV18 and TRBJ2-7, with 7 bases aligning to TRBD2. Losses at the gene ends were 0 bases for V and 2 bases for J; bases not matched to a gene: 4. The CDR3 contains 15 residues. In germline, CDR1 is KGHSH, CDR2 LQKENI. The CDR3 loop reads CASSPPGGSPYEQYF. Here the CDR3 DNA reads TGTGCCAGCTCACCACCGGGAGGGAGTCCCTACGAGCAGTACTTC.

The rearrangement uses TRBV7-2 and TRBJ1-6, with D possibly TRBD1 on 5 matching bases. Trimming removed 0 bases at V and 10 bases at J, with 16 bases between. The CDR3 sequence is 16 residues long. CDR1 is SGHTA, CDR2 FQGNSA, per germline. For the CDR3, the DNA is TGTGCCAGCAGCTTAGCGGGGCTAACACGGACCTCACCCCTCCACTTT. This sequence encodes CASSLAGLTRTSPLHF.

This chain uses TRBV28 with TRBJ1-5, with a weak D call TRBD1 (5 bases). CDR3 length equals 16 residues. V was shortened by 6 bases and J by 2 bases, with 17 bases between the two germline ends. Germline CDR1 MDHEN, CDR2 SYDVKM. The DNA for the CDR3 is TGTGCCAGCAGAATGGTGGGGCTTGGGGGCAATCAGCCCCAGCATTTT. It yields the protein CASRMVGLGGNQPQHF.

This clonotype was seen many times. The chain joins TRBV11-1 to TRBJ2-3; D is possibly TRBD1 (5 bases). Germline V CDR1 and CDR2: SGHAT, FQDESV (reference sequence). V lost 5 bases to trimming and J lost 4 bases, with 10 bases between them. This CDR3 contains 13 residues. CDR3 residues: CASSRQSSDTQYF. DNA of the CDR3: TGTGCCAGCAGCCGACAGTCCTCAGATACGCAGTATTTT. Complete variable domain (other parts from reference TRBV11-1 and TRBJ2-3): EAEVAQSPRYKITEKSQAVAFWCDPISGHATLYWYRQILGQGPELLVQFQDESVVDDSQLPKDRFSAERLKGVDSTLKIQPAELGDSAMYLCASSRQSSDTQYFGPGTRLTVL.

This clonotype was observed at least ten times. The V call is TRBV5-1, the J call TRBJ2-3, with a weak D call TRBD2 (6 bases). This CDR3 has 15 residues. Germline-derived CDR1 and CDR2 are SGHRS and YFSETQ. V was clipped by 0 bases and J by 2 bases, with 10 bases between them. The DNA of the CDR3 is TGCGCCAGCAGCTTGGATTCGGGAGCCACAGATACGCAGTATTTT. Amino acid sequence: CASSLDSGATDTQYF.

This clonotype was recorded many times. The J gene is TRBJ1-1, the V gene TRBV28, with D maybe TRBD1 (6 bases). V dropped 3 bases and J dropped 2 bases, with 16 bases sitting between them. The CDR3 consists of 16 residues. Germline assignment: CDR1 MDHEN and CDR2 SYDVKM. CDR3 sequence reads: CASSFALTGGNTEAFF. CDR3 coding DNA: TGTGCCAGCAGTTTCGCCCTTACCGGGGGCAACACTGAAGCTTTCTTT.

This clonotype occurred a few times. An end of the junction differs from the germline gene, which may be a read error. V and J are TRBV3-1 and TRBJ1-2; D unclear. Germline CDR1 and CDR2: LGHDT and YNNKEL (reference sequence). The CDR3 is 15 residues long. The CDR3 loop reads CVSSQMGVKIYGYTF. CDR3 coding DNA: TGTGTCAGCAGCCAGATGGGAGTTAAGATCTATGGCTACACCTTC.

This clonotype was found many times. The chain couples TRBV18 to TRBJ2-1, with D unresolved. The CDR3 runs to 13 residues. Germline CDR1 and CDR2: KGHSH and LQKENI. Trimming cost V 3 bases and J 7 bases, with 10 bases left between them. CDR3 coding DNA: TGTGCCAGCTCACCTCTGGGTTTGAATGAGCAGTTCTTC. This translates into CASSPLGLNEQFF.

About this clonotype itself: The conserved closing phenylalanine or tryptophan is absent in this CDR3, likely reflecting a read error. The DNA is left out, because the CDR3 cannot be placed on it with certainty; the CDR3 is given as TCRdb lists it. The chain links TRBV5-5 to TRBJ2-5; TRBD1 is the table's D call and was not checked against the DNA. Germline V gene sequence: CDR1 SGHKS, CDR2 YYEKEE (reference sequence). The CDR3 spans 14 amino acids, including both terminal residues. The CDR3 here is CASSDQGAGETEYL.

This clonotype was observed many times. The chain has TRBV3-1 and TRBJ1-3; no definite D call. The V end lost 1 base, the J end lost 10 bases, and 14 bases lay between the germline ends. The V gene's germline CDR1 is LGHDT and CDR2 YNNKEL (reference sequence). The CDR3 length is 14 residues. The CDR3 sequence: CASSQVSTPSTIYF. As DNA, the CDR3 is TGTGCCAGCAGCCAAGTATCAACCCCCTCAACCATATATTTT.

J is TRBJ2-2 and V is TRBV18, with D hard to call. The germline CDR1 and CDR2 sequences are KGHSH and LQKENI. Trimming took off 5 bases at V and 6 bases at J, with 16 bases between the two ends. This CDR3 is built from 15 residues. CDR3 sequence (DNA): TGTGCCAGCTCATCCGACACTTACCCCGCCGGGGAGCTGTTTTTT. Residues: CASSSDTYPAGELFF.

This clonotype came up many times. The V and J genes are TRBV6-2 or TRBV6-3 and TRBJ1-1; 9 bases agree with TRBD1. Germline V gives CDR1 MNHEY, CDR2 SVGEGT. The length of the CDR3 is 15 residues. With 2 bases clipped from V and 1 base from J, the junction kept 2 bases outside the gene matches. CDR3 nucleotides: TGTGCCAGCAGTTACGGGGGACAGGGGAACACTGAAGCTTTCTTT. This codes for CASSYGGQGNTEAFF.

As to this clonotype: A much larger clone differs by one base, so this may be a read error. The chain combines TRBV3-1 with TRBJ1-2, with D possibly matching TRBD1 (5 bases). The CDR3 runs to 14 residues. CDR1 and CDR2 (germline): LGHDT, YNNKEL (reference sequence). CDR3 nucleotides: TGTGCCAGCAGCCAAGAAGGGGTAAACTATGTCTACACCTTC. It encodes CASSQEGVNYVYTF.